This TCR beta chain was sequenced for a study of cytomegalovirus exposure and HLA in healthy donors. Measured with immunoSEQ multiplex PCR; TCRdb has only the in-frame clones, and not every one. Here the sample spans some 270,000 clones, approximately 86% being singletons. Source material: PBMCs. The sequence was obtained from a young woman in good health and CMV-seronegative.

The CDR3 protein is CASGPWLDTQYF. The DNA for the CDR3 is TGTGCCAGCGGCCCGTGGTTAGATACGCAGTATTTT. This chain uses TRBV27 with TRBJ2-3; D is undetermined. CDR3 length: 12 residues. Germline V gives CDR1 MNHEY, CDR2 SMNVEV (reference sequence). Trimming removed 8 bases from V and 5 bases from J, with 11 bases in between.